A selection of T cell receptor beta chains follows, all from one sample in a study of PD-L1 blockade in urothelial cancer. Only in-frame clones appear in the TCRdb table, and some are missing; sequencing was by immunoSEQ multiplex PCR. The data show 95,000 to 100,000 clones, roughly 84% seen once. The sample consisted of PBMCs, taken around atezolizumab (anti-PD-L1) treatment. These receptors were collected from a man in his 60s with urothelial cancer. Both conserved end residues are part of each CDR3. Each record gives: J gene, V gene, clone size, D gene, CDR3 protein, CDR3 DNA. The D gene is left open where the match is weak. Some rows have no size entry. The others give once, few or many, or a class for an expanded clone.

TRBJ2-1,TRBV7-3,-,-,CASSLAGRNNEQFF,TGTGCCAGCAGCTTAGCGGGCCGTAACAATGAGCAGTTCTTC
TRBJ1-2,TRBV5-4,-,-,CASSLYGMTGYTF,TGTGCCAGCAGCCTGTACGGGATGACGGGCTACACCTTC
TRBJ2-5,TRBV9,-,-,CASSVGGGTDETQYF,TGTGCCAGCAGCGTAGGGGGCGGGACGGACGAGACCCAGTACTTC
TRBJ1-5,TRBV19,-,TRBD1,CASSIGSGTAQPQHF,TGTGCCAGTAGTATAGGTTCGGGGACAGCCCAGCCCCAGCATTTT
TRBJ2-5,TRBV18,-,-,CASSPQGWETQYF,TGTGCCAGCTCACCTCAGGGGTGGGAGACCCAGTACTTC
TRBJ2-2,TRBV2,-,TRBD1,CASNKGTGMGTGELFF,TGTGCCAGCAACAAGGGGACAGGGATGGGCACCGGGGAGCTGTTTTTT
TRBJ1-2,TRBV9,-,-,CASSGRGTTGSLGGGYTF,TGTGCCAGCAGCGGGAGAGGGACGACAGGTTCCTTGGGGGGGGGCTACACCTTC
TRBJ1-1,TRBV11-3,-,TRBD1,CASSLSGTAEAFF,TGTGCCAGCAGCTTATCTGGGACAGCTGAAGCTTTCTTT
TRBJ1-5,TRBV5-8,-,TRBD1,CASDPGTGSQPQHF,TGTGCCAGCGACCCCGGGACAGGGAGTCAGCCCCAGCATTTT
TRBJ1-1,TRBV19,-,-,CASSVGARTEAFF,TGTGCCAGTAGTGTGGGGGCTAGGACTGAAGCTTTCTTT
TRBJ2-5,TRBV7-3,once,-,CASSLTLQETQYF,TGTGCCAGCAGCTTAACCCTCCAAGAGACCCAGTACTTC
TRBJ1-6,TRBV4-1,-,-,CASSRAGSEQSSPLHF,TGCGCCAGCAGCCGAGCAGGGTCCGAACAAAGTTCACCCCTCCACTTT
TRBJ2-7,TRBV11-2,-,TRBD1,CASSLGTAYEQYF,TGTGCCAGCAGCTTGGGGACAGCCTACGAGCAGTACTTC
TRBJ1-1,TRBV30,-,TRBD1,CAWSTGVRGTEAFF,TGTGCCTGGTCGACAGGGGTAAGAGGCACTGAAGCTTTCTTT
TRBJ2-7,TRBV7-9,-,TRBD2,CASSFQSSGTYEQYF,TGTGCCAGCAGCTTTCAGTCTAGCGGGACCTACGAGCAGTACTTC
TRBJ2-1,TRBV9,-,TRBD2,CASSVAASGGAGEQFF,TGTGCCAGCAGCGTAGCGGCTAGCGGGGGGGCTGGCGAGCAGTTCTTC
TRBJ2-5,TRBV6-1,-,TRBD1,CASSGSDRPQETQYF,TGTGCCAGCAGTGGATCGGACAGGCCTCAAGAGACCCAGTACTTC
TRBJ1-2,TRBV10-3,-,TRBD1,CAISGQGAPLYGYTF,TGTGCCATCAGCGGACAGGGGGCCCCACTCTATGGCTACACCTTC
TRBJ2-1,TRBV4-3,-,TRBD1,CASSQEGQASYNEQFF,TGCGCCAGCAGCCAAGAAGGACAGGCCTCCTACAATGAGCAGTTCTTC